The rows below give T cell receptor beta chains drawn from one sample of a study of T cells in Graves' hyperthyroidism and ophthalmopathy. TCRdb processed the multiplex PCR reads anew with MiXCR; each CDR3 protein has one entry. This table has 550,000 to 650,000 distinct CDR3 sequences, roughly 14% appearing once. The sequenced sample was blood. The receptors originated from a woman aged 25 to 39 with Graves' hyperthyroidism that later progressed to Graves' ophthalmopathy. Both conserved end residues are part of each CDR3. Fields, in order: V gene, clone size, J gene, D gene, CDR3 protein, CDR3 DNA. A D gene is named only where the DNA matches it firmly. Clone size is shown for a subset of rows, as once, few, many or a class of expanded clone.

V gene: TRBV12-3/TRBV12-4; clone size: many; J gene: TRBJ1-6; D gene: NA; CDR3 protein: CASSSPNSPLHF; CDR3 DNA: TGTGCCAGCAGTTCCCCCAATTCACCCCTCCACTTT
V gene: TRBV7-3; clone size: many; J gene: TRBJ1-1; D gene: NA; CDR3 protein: CASSLDGVAEAFF; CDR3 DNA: TGTGCCAGCAGCTTAGACGGGGTGGCTGAAGCTTTCTTT
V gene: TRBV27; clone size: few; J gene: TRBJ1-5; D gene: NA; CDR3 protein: CASSLRGVNQPQHF; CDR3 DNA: TGTGCCAGCAGTCTCCGGGGAGTCAATCAGCCCCAGCATTTT
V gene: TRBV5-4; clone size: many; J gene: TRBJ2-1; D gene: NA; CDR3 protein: CASSLEPNEQFF; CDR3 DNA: TGTGCCAGCAGCTTGGAACCCAATGAGCAGTTCTTC
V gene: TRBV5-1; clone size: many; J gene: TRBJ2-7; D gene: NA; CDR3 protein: CASSLVTGYSSEQYF; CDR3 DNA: TGCGCCAGCAGCTTGGTTACAGGGTACTCTTCCGAGCAGTACTTC
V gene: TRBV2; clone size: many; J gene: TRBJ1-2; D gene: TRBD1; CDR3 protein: CASSDGQGEIYGYTF; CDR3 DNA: TGTGCCAGCAGTGACGGACAGGGGGAGATCTATGGCTACACCTTC
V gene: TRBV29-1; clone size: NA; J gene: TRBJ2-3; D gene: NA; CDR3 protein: CSVEPAAVDTQYF; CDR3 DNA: TGCAGCGTTGAGCCCGCCGCTGTGGATACGCAGTATTTT
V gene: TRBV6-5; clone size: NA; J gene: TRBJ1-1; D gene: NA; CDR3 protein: CASSYIGRTEAFF; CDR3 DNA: TGTGCCAGCAGTTACATTGGGAGGACTGAAGCTTTCTTT
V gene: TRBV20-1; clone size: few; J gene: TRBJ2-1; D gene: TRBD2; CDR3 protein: CSARRTSGVSYNEQFF; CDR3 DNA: TGCAGTGCCCGGAGGACTAGCGGGGTATCCTACAATGAGCAGTTCTTC
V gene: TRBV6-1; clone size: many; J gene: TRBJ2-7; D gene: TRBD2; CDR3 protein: CASSGLAGQPYEQYF; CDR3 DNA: TGTGCCAGCAGTGGCTTAGCGGGGCAACCCTACGAGCAGTACTTC
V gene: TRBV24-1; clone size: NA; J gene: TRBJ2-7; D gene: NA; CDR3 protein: CAASEGYEQYF; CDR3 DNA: TGTGCCGCCAGTGAGGGGTACGAGCAGTACTTC
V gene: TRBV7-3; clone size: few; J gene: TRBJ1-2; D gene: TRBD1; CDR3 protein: CASSLRDAGGDYGYTF; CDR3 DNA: TGTGCCAGCAGCCTGAGGGACGCAGGGGGCGACTATGGCTACACCTTC
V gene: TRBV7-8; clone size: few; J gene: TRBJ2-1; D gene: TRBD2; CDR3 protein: CASSLGVRETAKDEQFF; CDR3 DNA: TGTGCCAGCAGCTTAGGGGTGCGGGAGACCGCAAAGGATGAGCAGTTCTTC
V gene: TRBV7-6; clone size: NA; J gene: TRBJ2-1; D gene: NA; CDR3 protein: CASSARSPGVEQFF; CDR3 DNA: TGTGCCAGCAGCGCGCGGTCCCCGGGGGTTGAGCAGTTCTTC
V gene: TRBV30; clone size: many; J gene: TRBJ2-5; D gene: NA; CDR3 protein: CAWGRYQETQYF; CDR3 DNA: TGTGCCTGGGGAAGGTACCAAGAGACCCAGTACTTC
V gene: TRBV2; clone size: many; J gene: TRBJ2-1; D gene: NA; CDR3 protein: CASSSRSSNEQFF; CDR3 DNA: TGTGCCAGTTCTAGCAGGAGTAGCAATGAGCAGTTCTTC
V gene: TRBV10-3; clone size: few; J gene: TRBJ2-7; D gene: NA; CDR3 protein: CAINHGQTYEQYF; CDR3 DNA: TGTGCCATCAATCACGGACAGACCTACGAGCAGTACTTC
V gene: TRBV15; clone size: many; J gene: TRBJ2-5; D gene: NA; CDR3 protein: CATSRDLLAGETQYF; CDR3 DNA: TGTGCCACCAGCAGAGATCTCTTGGCGGGAGAGACCCAGTACTTC
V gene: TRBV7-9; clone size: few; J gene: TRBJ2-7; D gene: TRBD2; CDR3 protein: CASSRDYLYEQYF; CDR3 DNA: TGTGCCAGCAGCCGGGACTATTTGTACGAGCAGTACTTC
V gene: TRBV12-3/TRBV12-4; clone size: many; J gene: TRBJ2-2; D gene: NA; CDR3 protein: CASSFYSDGELFF; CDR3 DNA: TGTGCCAGCAGTTTTTACAGTGACGGGGAGCTGTTTTTT
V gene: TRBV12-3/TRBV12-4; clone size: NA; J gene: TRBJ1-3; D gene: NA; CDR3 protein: CASSLSRRGYGGNTIYF; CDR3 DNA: TGTGCCAGCAGTTTATCCAGGCGGGGGTATGGTGGAAACACCATATATTTT
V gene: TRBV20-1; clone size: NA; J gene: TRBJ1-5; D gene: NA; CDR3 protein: CSARNGSMAPQHF; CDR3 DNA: TGCAGTGCTAGGAACGGCTCAATGGCGCCCCAGCATTTT
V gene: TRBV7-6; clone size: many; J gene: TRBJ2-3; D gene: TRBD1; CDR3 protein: CASSDRGDTQYF; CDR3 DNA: TGTGCCAGCAGCGACAGGGGGGATACGCAGTATTTT
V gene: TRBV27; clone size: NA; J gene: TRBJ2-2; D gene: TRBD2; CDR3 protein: CASSLWEREETGELFF; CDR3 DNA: TGTGCCAGCAGCCTCTGGGAGCGGGAAGAAACCGGGGAGCTGTTTTTT
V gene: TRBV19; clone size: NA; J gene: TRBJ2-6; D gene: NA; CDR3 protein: CASSTRGGSGANVLTF; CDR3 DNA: TGTGCCAGTAGTACCCGGGGCGGTTCCGGGGCCAACGTCCTGACTTTC
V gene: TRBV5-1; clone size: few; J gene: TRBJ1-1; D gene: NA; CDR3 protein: CASRSAGGNTEAFF; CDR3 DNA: TGCGCCAGCAGGTCCGCTGGGGGTAACACTGAAGCTTTCTTT
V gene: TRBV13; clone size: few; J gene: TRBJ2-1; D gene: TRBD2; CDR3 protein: CASSPQPREALGWNEQFF; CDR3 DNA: TGTGCCAGCAGCCCCCAGCCACGGGAGGCATTGGGGTGGAATGAGCAGTTCTTC
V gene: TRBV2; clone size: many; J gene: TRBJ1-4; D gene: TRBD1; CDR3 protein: CARKGQGREKLFF; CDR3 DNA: TGTGCCAGGAAAGGACAGGGACGCGAAAAACTGTTTTTT
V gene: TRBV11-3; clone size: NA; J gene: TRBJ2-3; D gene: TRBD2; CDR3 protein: CASSRRTSGSRFTDTQYF; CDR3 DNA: TGTGCCAGCAGCCGGCGGACTAGCGGGAGTCGATTCACAGATACGCAGTATTTT
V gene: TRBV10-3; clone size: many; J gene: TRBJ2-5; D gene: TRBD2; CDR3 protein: CAISVSGSGQETQYF; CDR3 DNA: TGTGCCATCAGTGTTAGCGGGTCAGGGCAAGAGACCCAGTACTTC
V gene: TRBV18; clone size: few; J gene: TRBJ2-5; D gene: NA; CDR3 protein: CASSPLDGETQYF; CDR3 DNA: TGTGCCAGCTCACCACTGGACGGAGAGACCCAGTACTTC
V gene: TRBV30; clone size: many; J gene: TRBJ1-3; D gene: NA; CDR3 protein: CAWNLDSGNTIYF; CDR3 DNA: TGTGCCTGGAATCTTGACTCTGGAAACACCATATATTTT
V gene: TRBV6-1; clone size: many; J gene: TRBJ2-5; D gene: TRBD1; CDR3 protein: CASRTGGAETQYF; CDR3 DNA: TGTGCCAGCAGGACAGGGGGTGCGGAGACCCAGTACTTC
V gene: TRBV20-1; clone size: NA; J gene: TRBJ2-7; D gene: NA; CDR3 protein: CSATLLGHGLHYEQYF; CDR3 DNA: TGCAGTGCCACGCTCCTTGGACACGGGTTACACTACGAGCAGTACTTC
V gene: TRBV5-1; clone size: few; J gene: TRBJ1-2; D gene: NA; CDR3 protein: CASSLGDTTNYGYTF; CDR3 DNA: TGCGCCAGCAGCTTGGGGGACACGACTAACTATGGCTACACCTTC
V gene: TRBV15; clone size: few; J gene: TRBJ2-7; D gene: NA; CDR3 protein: CATSSAGLSSYEQYF; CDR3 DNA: TGTGCCACCAGCAGCGCGGGACTCAGCTCCTACGAGCAGTACTTC
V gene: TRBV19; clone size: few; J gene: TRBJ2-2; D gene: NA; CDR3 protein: CASKVWGTGELFF; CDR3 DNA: TGTGCCAGTAAAGTATGGGGCACCGGGGAGCTGTTTTTT
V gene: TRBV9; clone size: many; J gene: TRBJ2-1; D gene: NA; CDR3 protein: CASSEGVTREQFF; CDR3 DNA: TGTGCCAGCAGCGAGGGAGTGACAAGGGAGCAGTTCTTC
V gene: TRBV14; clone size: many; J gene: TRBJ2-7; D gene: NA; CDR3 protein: CASSVSGRSYEQYF; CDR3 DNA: TGTGCCAGCAGCGTAAGTGGACGCTCCTACGAGCAGTACTTC
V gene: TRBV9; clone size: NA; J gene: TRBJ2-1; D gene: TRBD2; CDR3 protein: CASSVDGGRGKFF; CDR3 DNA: TGTGCCAGCAGCGTAGACGGCGGGAGGGGGAAGTTCTTC
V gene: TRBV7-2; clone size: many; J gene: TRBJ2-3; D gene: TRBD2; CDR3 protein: CASSLILAGAYDTQYF; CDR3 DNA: TGTGCCAGCAGCTTAATACTAGCGGGAGCCTATGATACGCAGTATTTT
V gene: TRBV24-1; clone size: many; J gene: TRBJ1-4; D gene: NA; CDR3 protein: CATSGQGLDEKLFF; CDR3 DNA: TGTGCCACCAGTGGGCAGGGTTTGGATGAAAAACTGTTTTTT